A selection of T cell receptor beta chains follows, all from one sample in a study of T cells in Graves' hyperthyroidism and ophthalmopathy. TCRdb analysed the multiplex PCR reads with MiXCR anew, one entry per CDR3 protein. The data show over 300,000 distinct CDR3 sequences, approximately 13% seen once. Specimen: blood. The receptors originated from a woman aged 55-75 years with Graves' hyperthyroidism. CDR3s leave out the opening cysteine and the closing phenylalanine or tryptophan. Size is omitted from some rows. Given values are once, few, many or a class for expanded clones.

TRBJ1-2 many TRBV18 ASSRSGSSGYT
TRBJ2-5 many TRBV20-1 SAYRGGETQY
TRBJ1-2 many TRBV7-9 ASSDRDTYGYT
TRBJ1-5 . TRBV12-3/TRBV12-4 ASRLQGREPQH
TRBJ1-2 many TRBV11-2 ASSSQPRDGYT
TRBJ2-2 few TRBV9 ASSVNSNTGELF
TRBJ2-2 many TRBV12-3/TRBV12-4 AGRTSGRDGGELF
TRBJ2-5 many TRBV4-2 ASSQEGSGQETQY
TRBJ2-1 many TRBV11-2 ASSPTGTSGVYNEQF
TRBJ1-1 many TRBV20-1 SARPDGNTEAF
TRBJ2-2 few TRBV12-5 ASGLPPDWNTGELF
TRBJ2-6 . TRBV3-1 ASSQVSVGANVLT
TRBJ2-5 many TRBV2 ASSEETSGMETQY
TRBJ2-1 . TRBV5-5 ASSFRDRTHLGFLAGTYNEQF
TRBJ2-7 many TRBV11-2 ASSLFFPGQGYEQY
TRBJ1-2 . TRBV30 AWTSPHPYGYT
TRBJ1-5 few TRBV20-1 SVTSTGSNQPQH
TRBJ2-1 many TRBV29-1 SGNRDRGFDEQF
TRBJ2-2 many TRBV5-1 ASSQQGTGELF
TRBJ1-4 few TRBV27 ASSLNFLRSPNEKLF
TRBJ2-1 many TRBV12-5 ASGLVQAGAYNEQF
TRBJ2-7 . TRBV10-3 AISHPPLGISYEQY
TRBJ2-5 many TRBV2 ASNSGTTQETQY
TRBJ2-3 . TRBV19 ASIATGGASADTQY
TRBJ2-2 many TRBV30 AWSGGSNTGELF
TRBJ2-3 many TRBV2 ASAKRTDTQY
TRBJ2-5 . TRBV12-3/TRBV12-4 ASAGTGETQY
TRBJ2-3 many TRBV30 AWSAGTAADTQY
TRBJ2-7 many TRBV20-1 SARDRAGYSYEQY
TRBJ2-4 many TRBV12-3/TRBV12-4 ASSPTRDRGFTLAKNIQY
TRBJ2-7 many TRBV7-2 ASSRGPENEQY
TRBJ2-7 few TRBV20-1 SAREASGYEQY
TRBJ1-1 many TRBV29-1 SVEPLQGARWTEAF
TRBJ2-2 . TRBV7-3 ASSTFQREGTGELF
TRBJ2-5 many TRBV7-9 ASSLQQGAETQY
TRBJ2-7 many TRBV5-1 ASSPGGLAGDYEQY
TRBJ2-7 . TRBV6-5 ASSSLAGGPTEQY
TRBJ1-5 many TRBV7-9 ASSKTVSDQPQH
TRBJ2-1 many TRBV2 ASSDRTSGSLTYNEQF
TRBJ2-3 few TRBV28 ASSSLRQAPTAQY
TRBJ2-7 many TRBV28 ASRTGVWSYEQY
TRBJ2-2 . TRBV6-1 ASAFTAANTGELF